A single sample gave rise to the 27 T cell receptor beta chains below, sequenced in a study of T cells after yellow fever vaccination. In TCRdb, the 5' RACE reads were re-called with MiXCR into one record per CDR3 protein. The data contain 110,000 or so distinct CDR3 sequences, around 6.7% of them seen just once; the ten biggest clones take up approximately 2.7%. The starting material was CD4+ T cells sorted from PBMCs, obtained about 49 days after the first yellow fever vaccination. These receptors came from a man in his late teens or twenties who received the YFV17D yellow fever vaccine.

This clonotype was seen ten or more times. This chain joins TRBV12-3 or TRBV12-4 and TRBJ1-1, with TRBD1 matching over 8 bases. The CDR3 length is 14 residues. The V gene end was trimmed by 6 bases and the J gene end by 1 base; junction bases not matched to a gene: 4. CDR3 loop: CASRIDRGNTEAFF. The CDR3 DNA follows: TGTGCCAGCAGGATCGACAGGGGGAACACTGAAGCTTTCTTT.

The sample holds many counts of this clonotype. The J gene is TRBJ1-5, the V gene TRBV20-1; weak D call: TRBD1 (6 bases). V was pared by 0 bases and J by 8 bases, with 14 bases between. The germline V gene has CDR1 DFQATT and CDR2 SNEGSKA (reference sequence). The CDR3 spans 14 residues. The CDR3 region is CSAREFEGGKPQHF. The CDR3 DNA reads TGCAGTGCTAGAGAGTTTGAGGGGGGCAAGCCCCAGCATTTT.

This clonotype was recorded at least ten times. The V and J genes are TRBV7-7 and TRBJ2-3; unclear D gene. With 5 bases removed from V and 0 bases from J, the gap between germline ends came to 12 bases. Germline V gene sequence: CDR1 SSHAT, CDR2 FNYEAQ (reference sequence). The length of the CDR3 is 15 residues. The CDR3 loop is CASSPAGPSTDTQYF. CDR3 coding DNA: TGTGCCAGCAGCCCCGCAGGCCCTAGCACAGATACGCAGTATTTT.

This clonotype was observed many times. V is TRBV18 and J is TRBJ1-5; no reliable D call. The V end lost 2 bases, the J end lost 0 bases, and 5 bases lay between the germline ends. Looked up from germline, CDR1 is KGHSH and CDR2 is LQKENI. The CDR3 runs 14 residues. The CDR3 here is CASSPRYSNQPQHF. In DNA form, the CDR3 reads TGTGCCAGCTCACCAAGGTATAGCAATCAGCCCCAGCATTTT.

This clonotype was detected many times. The chain couples TRBV7-3 to TRBJ2-2; tentative D call: TRBD1 (5 bases). Trimming took off 0 bases at V and 0 bases at J, with 5 bases between the two ends. Germline CDR1 is SGHTA and CDR2 is FQGTGA. The CDR3 is 15 amino acids. Written as DNA, the CDR3 is TGTGCCAGCAGCTTAACCAGGGCGAACACCGGGGAGCTGTTTTTT. Translation: CASSLTRANTGELFF.

This clonotype has a count of ten or more. The chain joins TRBV5-4 to TRBJ2-7, with D possibly being TRBD1 (7 bases). The CDR3 loop spans 16 amino acids. The germline V gene encodes CDR1 SGHNT and CDR2 YYREEE (reference sequence). V shed 1 base and J shed 5 bases, with 19 bases lying between them. CDR3 protein: CASSLNRGGGLDEQYF. In DNA, the CDR3 is TGTGCCAGCAGCTTGAACAGGGGAGGTGGTTTAGACGAGCAGTACTTC. Looking up the rest from reference TRBV5-4 and TRBJ2-7 gives the full variable domain: ETGVTQSPTHLIKTRGQQVTLRCSSQSGHNTVSWYQQALGQGPQFIFQYYREEENGRGNFPPRFSGLQFPNYSSELNVNALELDDSALYLCASSLNRGGGLDEQYFGPGTRLTVT.

This clonotype was recorded many times. The chain has TRBV11-2 and TRBJ1-5; D is unclear. V lost 0 bases, J lost 4 bases, and 7 bases lay in between. Germline CDR1 reads SGHAT; CDR2 reads FQNNGV. CDR3 length: 14 amino acids. The DNA for the CDR3 is TGTGCCAGCAGCTTAGAGAGGGTTAATCAGCCCCAGCATTTT. Translation: CASSLERVNQPQHF.

This clonotype showed up many times. CDR3 bases: TGTGCCAGCAGCGTAGATCCCTCGGACACGCAGTATTTT. As protein: CASSVDPSDTQYF. The chain couples TRBV9 to TRBJ2-3; D gene uncertain. CDR3 length equals 13 residues. Trimming took 0 bases from V and 9 from J, leaving 11 bases between them. Germline V gives CDR1 SGDLS, CDR2 YYNGEE.

The chain recombines TRBV20-1 with TRBJ2-7; 7 bases are shared with TRBD2. Per germline, CDR1 DFQATT and CDR2 SNEGSKA (reference sequence). The CDR3 totals 15 residues. V shed 0 bases and J 2 bases; nucleotides not matched to a gene: 7. CDR3 sequence: CSARDILAGAYEQYV. The CDR3 nucleotides are TGCAGTGCTAGAGATATATTGGCGGGGGCCTACGAGCAGTACGTC.

This clonotype has a count of ten or more. This sequence joins TRBV24-1 and TRBJ1-2; no clear D. This CDR3 region has 12 residues. Trimming shortened V by 5 bases and J by 8 bases, and 11 bases separated the two germline ends. Per the germline V gene, CDR1 is KGHDR and CDR2 is SFDVKD. The CDR3 sequence: CATSGPFGGYTF. The CDR3 coding sequence is TGTGCCACCAGTGGCCCTTTCGGGGGCTACACCTTC.

This clonotype was seen ten or more times. CDR3 sequence reads: CASSVALSPVNQPQHF. The DNA of the CDR3 is TGTGCCAGCAGCGTAGCTCTCAGCCCAGTCAATCAGCCCCAGCATTTT. The chain combines TRBV9 with TRBJ1-5; D is undetermined. Germline V gene data show CDR1 as SGDLS and CDR2 as YYNGEE. The V end lost 0 bases, the J end lost 3 bases, and 13 bases lay between the germline ends. The CDR3 loop spans 16 amino acids.

This clonotype was found many times. This chain joins TRBV4-2 and TRBJ2-4; 7 bases line up with TRBD2. The V and J ends lost 4 bases and 4 bases, in that order; junction bases with no gene match: 4. Germline-derived CDR1 and CDR2 are LGHNA and YNFKEQ. This CDR3 is built from 14 residues. CDR3 sequence (DNA): TGTGCCAGCAGCCTGGGAGCGGGGAAAAACATTCAGTACTTC. The encoded protein is CASSLGAGKNIQYF.

With regard to this clonotype: This may arise from a read error, as a much more abundant clone is one base away. The chain uses TRBV11-2 and TRBJ2-5; 13 nucleotides align to TRBD2. After removal of 3 bases from V and 5 bases from J, the junction contained 9 bases not matched to a gene. There are 17 residues in the CDR3. Germline CDR1 and CDR2: SGHAT and FQNNGV. The CDR3 region has the DNA TGTGCCAGCAGCTTGGGGGGACTAGCGGGGTCCCATGAGACCCAGTACTTC. Translating it yields CASSLGGLAGSHETQYF. The variable domain in full, with the rest retrieved from reference TRBV11-2 and TRBJ2-5, is EAGVAQSPRYKIIEKRQSVAFWCNPISGHATLYWYQQILGQGPKLLIQFQNNGVVDDSQLPKDRFSAERLKGVDSTLKIQPAKLEDSAVYLCASSLGGLAGSHETQYFGPGTRLLVL.

This clonotype was seen ten or more times. This chain links TRBV2 with TRBJ2-1; D is possibly TRBD1 (6 bases). The CDR3 runs 15 residues. Germline loops: CDR1 SNHLY, CDR2 FYNNEI. Between the trimmed V and J ends, which lost 7 bases and 6 bases, there was a span of 19 bases. The CDR3 DNA reads as TGTGCCAGCACTAGGGACACCCGAGGGGCCAATGAGCAGTTCTTC. Residues: CASTRDTRGANEQFF.

This clonotype appeared many times. CDR3 sequence reads: CASSLATSGGQETQYF. The CDR3 region has the DNA TGCGCCAGCAGCTTGGCGACTAGCGGGGGCCAAGAGACCCAGTACTTC. V gene TRBV5-1 combines with J gene TRBJ2-5; 12 nucleotides line up with TRBD2. The CDR3 has 16 amino acids. J gave up 1 base and V 0 bases, and 1 base lay outside the gene matches. Germline V gene data show CDR1 as SGHRS and CDR2 as YFSETQ.

This clonotype was detected ten times or more. The V gene is TRBV20-1, the J gene TRBJ2-3, with D perhaps given as TRBD1 or TRBD2 (5 bases each). CDR1 is DFQATT, CDR2 SNEGSKA, per germline (reference sequence). The V and J ends lost 6 bases and 0 bases respectively, with 10 bases between them. The CDR3 is 13 residues long. In nucleotides, the CDR3 is TGCAGTGCCCCGGGGCCAAGCACAGATACGCAGTATTTT. Its protein is CSAPGPSTDTQYF.

The chain links TRBV28 to TRBJ2-3; D uncertain. The germline CDR1 and CDR2 sequences are MDHEN and SYDVKM. The length of the CDR3 is 11 residues. The chain's CDR3 is CATARTDTQYF. DNA of the CDR3: TGTGCTACTGCCCGCACAGATACGCAGTATTTT.

This chain joins TRBV12-3 or TRBV12-4 and TRBJ2-2, with TRBD2 matching over 7 bases. The CDR3 extends over 15 amino acids. The V segment lost 6 bases and the J segment 3 bases; nucleotides outside the gene matches: 7. CDR3 sequence (DNA): TGTGCCAGCAGGGGGGGGACTACCTACACCGGGGAGCTGTTTTTT. It is translated as CASRGGTTYTGELFF.

This clonotype was detected ten times or more. The gene calls are TRBV4-1 and TRBJ1-6; D uncertain. This CDR3 has 13 residues. V dropped 0 bases and J dropped 8 bases, with 5 bases sitting between them. Germline lookup yields CDR1 MGHRA and CDR2 YSYEKL. CDR3 DNA: TGCGCCAGCAGCCAAGAACAGTATTCACCCCTCCACTTT. Translation: CASSQEQYSPLHF.

This clonotype was picked up many times. The chain is built from TRBV10-2 and TRBJ2-7; 9 bases are a match to TRBD2. Trimming cost V 8 bases and J 3 bases; bases outside gene matches: 5. There are 13 residues in the CDR3. Germline V CDR1 and CDR2: WSHSY, SAAADI. The CDR3 loop is CASLRGGFYEQYF. The CDR3 DNA reads as TGCGCCAGCCTGCGGGGGGGGTTCTACGAGCAGTACTTC.

This clonotype was seen at least ten times. The chain links TRBV20-1 to TRBJ1-2; 7 bases fit TRBD1. The CDR3 extends over 12 amino acids. Germline CDR1 DFQATT, CDR2 SNEGSKA (reference sequence). Trimming at V came to 6 bases and at J to 8 bases, leaving 9 bases not matched to a gene. CDR3 DNA sequence: TGCAGTGCGCAAGGGGGCGCGGGGGGCTACACCTTC. Translating it yields CSAQGGAGGYTF.

This clonotype was seen at least ten times. V usage is TRBV2 and J usage is TRBJ2-1; 9 nucleotides line up with TRBD2. CDR1 SNHLY and CDR2 FYNNEI come from the germline V gene. With V trimmed by 3 bases and J by 4 bases, 4 bases remained unmatched. The CDR3 loop spans 15 amino acids. CDR3 DNA sequence: TGTGCCAGCAGTGACATTAGCGGGGGTTACAATGAGCAGTTCTTC. This translates into CASSDISGGYNEQFF.

On this clonotype itself: A much larger clonotype is one base distant, so this may be a read error. V usage is TRBV24-1 and J usage is TRBJ2-1, with D unresolved. V lost 1 base and J 10 bases, leaving 13 bases between the germline ends. The CDR3 length is 14 residues. Germline V gene data show CDR1 as KGHDR and CDR2 as SFDVKD. The CDR3 coding sequence is TGTGCCACCAGTGATTTCCCCGCGCCACGGGAGCAGTTCTTC. It translates to CATSDFPAPREQFF.

There are many counts of this clonotype. The chain couples TRBV6-1 to TRBJ1-3, with 9 bases identical to TRBD1. Trimming cost V 5 bases and J 8 bases; bases outside gene matches: 10. The CDR3 sequence is 15 residues long. CDR1 is MNHNS, CDR2 SASEGT, per germline. CDR3 in DNA: TGTGCCAGCAGTCCCCTTAACAGGGGGCAAGACACCATATATTTT. It encodes CASSPLNRGQDTIYF.

This clonotype was counted ten times or more. The V and J genes are TRBV18 and TRBJ2-7; tentatively, D is TRBD1 (5 bases). The CDR3 spans 16 residues. Germline CDR1 is KGHSH and CDR2 is LQKENI. V was shortened by 3 bases and J by 3 bases, with 18 bases between the two germline ends. Here the CDR3 reads CASSPKGASTSYEQYV. The CDR3 DNA is TGTGCCAGCTCACCTAAAGGGGCAAGCACGAGCTACGAGCAGTACGTC.

This clonotype was seen repeatedly, ten times or more. This chain connects TRBV18 to TRBJ2-5; D not certain. In germline, CDR1 is KGHSH, CDR2 LQKENI. The CDR3 runs to 13 residues. V was pared by 3 bases and J by 1 base, with 6 bases between. DNA of the CDR3: TGTGCCAGCTCACCGGACCTCCAAGAGACCCAGTACTTC. Its translation: CASSPDLQETQYF.

In this sample, this clonotype turned up a few times. This sequence joins TRBV20-1 and TRBJ1-1; D is ambiguous. Germline V gene lookup returns CDR1 DFQATT and CDR2 SNEGSKA (reference sequence). CDR3 length equals 12 residues. The V end was cut by 3 bases, the J end by 0 bases, with 5 bases between. CDR3 coding DNA: TGCAGTGCTAGGCGGATGAACACTGAAGCTTTCTTT. It specifies CSARRMNTEAFF.